A single sample is the source of the 4 T cell receptor beta chains below, sequenced in a study of blood T cell repertoires in COVID-19 (dated by TCRdb to the early 2020s). Libraries came from the immunoSEQ multiplex PCR assay. TCRdb mirrors the immuneACCESS table, restricted to in-frame sequences. Some clones are absent from its copies; in checked studies, under half trace to an unresolved V gene, and the reason for the others is unknown. The sample records roughly 190,000 clones, about 88% of which are singletons. 6.2% of the sample goes to the ten largest clones. Input material: peripheral blood. These receptor sequences come from a woman between 40 and 50 years old who had recovered from COVID-19.

This chain connects TRBV3-1 (or the pseudogene TRBV3-2) to TRBJ1-5; a possible D gene is TRBD1 (5 bases). Germline CDR1 reads LGHDT; CDR2 reads YNNKEL (reference sequence). The ends were cut back, 4 bases at V and 4 bases at J, with 8 bases in the middle. The CDR3 is 13 amino acids. The CDR3 sequence: CASSRQGNQPQHF. DNA for the CDR3: TGTGCCAGCAGCCGGCAGGGTAATCAGCCCCAGCATTTT.

J is TRBJ2-1 and V is TRBV4-1, with a possible D match to TRBD2 (5 bases). This CDR3 region has 16 residues. Trimming took 4 bases from V and 2 from J, leaving 15 bases between them. Germline CDR1 and CDR2: MGHRA and YSYEKL. In DNA form, the CDR3 reads TGCGCCAGCAGCCCCCGGTCGCGGGTTACCTACAATGAGCAGTTCTTC. It yields the protein CASSPRSRVTYNEQFF.

This clone was picked up one time. The rearrangement links TRBV7-6 to TRBJ1-4, with D perhaps matching TRBD1 (5 bases). This CDR3 region has 13 residues. Germline loops: CDR1 SGHVS, CDR2 FNYEAQ. Trimming cost V 2 bases and J 8 bases, with 9 bases left between them. Here the CDR3 DNA reads TGTGCCAGCAGCTTATGGGGGGAGGAAAAACTGTTTTTT. This codes for CASSLWGEEKLFF.

The chain couples TRBV18 to TRBJ1-1; 7 nucleotides match TRBD1. The CDR3 contains 12 residues. J was trimmed by 7 bases and V by 5 bases; bases with no gene match: 4. Germline V lookup: CDR1 KGHSH, CDR2 LQKENI. CDR3 in amino acids: CASSAGQSEAFF. CDR3 DNA: TGTGCCAGCTCAGCGGGACAGAGTGAAGCTTTCTTT.